The TCR beta chain under discussion was sequenced for a study of radiation and T cells in renal cell carcinoma. Study findings and constraints: Dominant CDR3 motifs were more common in irradiated tumors than controls. Irradiated tumors had higher TCR clonality than control tumors.

A word on this clone: Its antigen is unidentified.

The treatment denotes: treatment-naive control, cytoreductive nephrectomy. The tumor was a clear cell renal cell carcinoma. Sequenced control tumors were from about ten males and several females, median age roughly 50. The CDR3 contains 18 residues. V was shortened by 4 bases and J by 1 base, with 20 bases between the two germline ends. CDR1 and CDR2 from the germline V gene are SGHRS and YFSETQ. TCRdb keeps only in-frame clones here, not all; method: immunoSEQ multiplex PCR. The sample shows tens of thousands of clones, around 50% of them seen only once. The TCR comes from a human donor with renal cell carcinoma. This rearrangement joins TRBV5-1 to TRBJ2-2; TRBD1 is a possible D gene (7 bases). This material consisted of tumor tissue, taken from a patient whose treatment was nephrectomy without radiotherapy. The DNA of the CDR3 is TGCGCCAGCAGCCCCACCCGATGGAGGGGGCAGAACACCGGGGAGCTGTTTTTT. Translated, it gives CASSPTRWRGQNTGELFF. Full variable domain (remainder filled in from reference TRBV5-1 and TRBJ2-2): KAGVTQTPRYLIKTRGQQVTLSCSPISGHRSVSWYQQTPGQGLQFLFEYFSETQRNKGNFPGRFSGRQFSNSRSEMNVSTLELGDSALYLCASSPTRWRGQNTGELFFGEGSRLTVL.